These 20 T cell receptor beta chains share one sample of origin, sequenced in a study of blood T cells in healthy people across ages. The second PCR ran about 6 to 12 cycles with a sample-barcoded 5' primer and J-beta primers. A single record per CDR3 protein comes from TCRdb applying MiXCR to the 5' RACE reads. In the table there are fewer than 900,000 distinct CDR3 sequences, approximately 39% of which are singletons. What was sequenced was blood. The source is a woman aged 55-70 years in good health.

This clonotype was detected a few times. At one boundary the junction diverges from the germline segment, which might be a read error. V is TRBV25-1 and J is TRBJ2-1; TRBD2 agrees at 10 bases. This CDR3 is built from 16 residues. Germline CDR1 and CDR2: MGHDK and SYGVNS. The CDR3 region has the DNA TGTGCCAGCAGTGAATTGCCTAGCGGGAGTAAAAATGGGCAGTTCTTC. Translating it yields CASSELPSGSKNGQFF.

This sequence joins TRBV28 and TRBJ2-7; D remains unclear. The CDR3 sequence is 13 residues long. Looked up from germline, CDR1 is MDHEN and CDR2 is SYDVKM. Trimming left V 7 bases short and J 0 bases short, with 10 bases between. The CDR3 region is CASTFPLSYEQYF. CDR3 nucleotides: TGTGCCAGCACTTTTCCCCTCTCCTACGAGCAGTACTTC.

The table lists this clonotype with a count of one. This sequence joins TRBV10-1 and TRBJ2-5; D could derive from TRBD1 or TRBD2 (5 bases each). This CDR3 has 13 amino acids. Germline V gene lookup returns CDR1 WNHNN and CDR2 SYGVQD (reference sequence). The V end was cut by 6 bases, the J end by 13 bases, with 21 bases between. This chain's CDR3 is CASSGAQPAGAYF. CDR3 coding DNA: TGCGCCAGCAGCGGGGCCCAACCCGCGGGTGCGTACTTC.

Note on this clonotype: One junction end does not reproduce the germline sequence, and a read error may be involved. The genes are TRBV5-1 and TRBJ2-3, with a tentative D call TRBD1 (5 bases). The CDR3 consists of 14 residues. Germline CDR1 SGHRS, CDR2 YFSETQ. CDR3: CASSSTGSIDTQYF. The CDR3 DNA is TGCGCCAGCAGCTCCACAGGTAGCATAGATACGCAGTATTTT.

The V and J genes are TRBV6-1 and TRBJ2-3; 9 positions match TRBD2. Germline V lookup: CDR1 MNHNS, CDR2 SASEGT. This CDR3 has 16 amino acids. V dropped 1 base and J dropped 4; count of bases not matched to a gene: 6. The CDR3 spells CASSEGAGGLADTQYF. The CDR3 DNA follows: TGTGCCAGCAGTGAAGGGGCGGGAGGGCTTGCAGATACGCAGTATTTT.

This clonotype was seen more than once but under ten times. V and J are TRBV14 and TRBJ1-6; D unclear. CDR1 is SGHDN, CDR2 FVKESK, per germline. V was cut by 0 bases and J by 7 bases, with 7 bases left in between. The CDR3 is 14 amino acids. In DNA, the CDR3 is TGTGCCAGCAGCCAAGAAATCATGAATTCACCCCTCCACTTT. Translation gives CASSQEIMNSPLHF.

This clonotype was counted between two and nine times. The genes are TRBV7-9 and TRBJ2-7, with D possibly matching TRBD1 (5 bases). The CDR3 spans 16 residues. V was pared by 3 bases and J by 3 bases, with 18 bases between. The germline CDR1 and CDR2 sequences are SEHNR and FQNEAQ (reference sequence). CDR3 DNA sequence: TGTGCCAGCAGCTTTCCCAGGGATCTATCTAGCTACGAGCAGTACTTC. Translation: CASSFPRDLSSYEQYF.

CDR3 sequence: CASSLGYGRARNEQFF. CDR3 bases: TGTGCCAGCAGCCTAGGGTACGGGAGGGCCAGGAATGAGCAGTTCTTC. J is TRBJ2-1 and V is TRBV7-3; 8 bases are shared with TRBD2. The CDR3 length is 16 residues. The V gene's germline CDR1 is SGHTA and CDR2 FQGTGA. V lost 5 bases and J lost 7; bases outside the gene matches: 13.

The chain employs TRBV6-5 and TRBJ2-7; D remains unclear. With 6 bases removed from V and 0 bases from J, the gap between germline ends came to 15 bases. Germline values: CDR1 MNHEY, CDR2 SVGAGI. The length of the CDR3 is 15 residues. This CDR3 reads CASRRRAYGSYEQYF. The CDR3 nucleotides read TGTGCCAGCAGACGCCGGGCCTACGGCTCCTACGAGCAGTACTTC.

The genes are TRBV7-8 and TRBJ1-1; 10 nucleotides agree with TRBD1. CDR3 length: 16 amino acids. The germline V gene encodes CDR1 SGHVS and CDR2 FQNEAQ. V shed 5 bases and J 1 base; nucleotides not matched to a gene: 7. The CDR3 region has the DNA TGTGCCAGCAGCCAGGGACAGGGGCGTCCGAACACTGAAGCTTTCTTT. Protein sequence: CASSQGQGRPNTEAFF.

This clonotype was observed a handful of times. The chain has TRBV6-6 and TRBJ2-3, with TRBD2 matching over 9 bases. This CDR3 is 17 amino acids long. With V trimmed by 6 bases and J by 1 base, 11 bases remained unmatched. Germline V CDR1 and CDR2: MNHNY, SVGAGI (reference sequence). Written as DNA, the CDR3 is TGTGCCAGCAGCGCCTCGGCTAGCGGGATACGCACAGATACGCAGTATTTT. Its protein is CASSASASGIRTDTQYF.

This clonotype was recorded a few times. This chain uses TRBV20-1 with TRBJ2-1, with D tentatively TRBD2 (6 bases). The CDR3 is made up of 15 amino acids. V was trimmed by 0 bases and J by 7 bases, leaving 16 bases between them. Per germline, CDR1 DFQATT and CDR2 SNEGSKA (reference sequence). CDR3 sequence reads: CSARDPQGGGNEQFF. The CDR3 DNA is TGCAGTGCTAGAGATCCCCAGGGTGGGGGGAATGAGCAGTTCTTC.

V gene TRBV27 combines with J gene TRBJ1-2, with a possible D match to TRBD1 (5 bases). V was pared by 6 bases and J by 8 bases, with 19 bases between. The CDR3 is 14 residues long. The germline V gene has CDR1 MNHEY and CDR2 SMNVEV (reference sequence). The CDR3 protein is CASSLIGAGYGYTF. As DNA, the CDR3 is TGTGCCAGCAGCCTTATCGGGGCGGGCTACGGCTACACCTTC.

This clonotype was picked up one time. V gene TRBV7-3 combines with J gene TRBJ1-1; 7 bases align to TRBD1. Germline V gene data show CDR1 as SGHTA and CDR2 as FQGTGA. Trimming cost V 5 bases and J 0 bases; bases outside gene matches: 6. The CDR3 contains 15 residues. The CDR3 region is CASSRQGAMNTEAFF. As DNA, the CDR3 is TGTGCCAGCAGCCGACAGGGAGCCATGAACACTGAAGCTTTCTTT.

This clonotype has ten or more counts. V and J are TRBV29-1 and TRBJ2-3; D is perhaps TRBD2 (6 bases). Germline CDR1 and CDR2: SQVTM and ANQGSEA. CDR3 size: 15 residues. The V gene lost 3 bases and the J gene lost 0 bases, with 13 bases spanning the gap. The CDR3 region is CSVDVASESTDTQYF. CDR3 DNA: TGCAGCGTTGATGTTGCTAGCGAGAGCACAGATACGCAGTATTTT.

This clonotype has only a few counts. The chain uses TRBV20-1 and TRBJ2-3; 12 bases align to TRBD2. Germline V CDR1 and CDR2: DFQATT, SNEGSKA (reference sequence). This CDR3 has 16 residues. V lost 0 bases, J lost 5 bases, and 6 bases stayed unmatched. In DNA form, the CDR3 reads TGCAGTGCTAGAGACTCTAGCGGGGGGGCAGAAGATACGCAGTATTTT. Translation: CSARDSSGGAEDTQYF.

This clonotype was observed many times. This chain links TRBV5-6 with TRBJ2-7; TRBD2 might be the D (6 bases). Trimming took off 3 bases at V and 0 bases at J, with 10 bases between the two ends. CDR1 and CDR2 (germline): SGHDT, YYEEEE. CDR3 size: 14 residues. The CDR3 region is CASSSAGSSYEQYF. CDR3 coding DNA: TGTGCCAGCAGCTCGGCGGGGAGCTCCTACGAGCAGTACTTC. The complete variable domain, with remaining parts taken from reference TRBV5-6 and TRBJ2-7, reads DAGVTQSPTHLIKTRGQQVTLRCSPKSGHDTVSWYQQALGQGPQFIFQYYEEEERQRGNFPDRFSGHQFPNYSSELNVNALLLGDSALYLCASSSAGSSYEQYFGPGTRLTVT.

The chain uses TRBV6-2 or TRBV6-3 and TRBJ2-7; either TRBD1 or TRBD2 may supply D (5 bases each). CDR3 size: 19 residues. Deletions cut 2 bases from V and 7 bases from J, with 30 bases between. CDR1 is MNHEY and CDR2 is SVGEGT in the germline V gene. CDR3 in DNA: TGTGCCAGCAGTTACCCGGCGGTTGGGACGGGAACCAACTGGGGAGAGCAGTACTTC. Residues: CASSYPAVGTGTNWGEQYF.

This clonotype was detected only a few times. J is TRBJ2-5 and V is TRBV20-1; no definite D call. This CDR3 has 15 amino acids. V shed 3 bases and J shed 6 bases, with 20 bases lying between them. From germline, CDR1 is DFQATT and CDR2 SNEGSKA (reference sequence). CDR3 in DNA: TGCAGTGCTAGCGGTTACTTGCCCTTGAGTCAGACCCAGTACTTC. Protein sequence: CSASGYLPLSQTQYF.

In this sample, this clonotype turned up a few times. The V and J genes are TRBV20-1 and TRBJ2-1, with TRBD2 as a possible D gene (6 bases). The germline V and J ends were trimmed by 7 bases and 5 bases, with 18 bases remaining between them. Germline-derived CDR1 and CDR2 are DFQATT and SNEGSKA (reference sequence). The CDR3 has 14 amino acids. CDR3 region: CSVPRGGANNEQFF. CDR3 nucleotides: TGCAGTGTTCCCCGGGGCGGGGCCAACAATGAGCAGTTCTTC.